This TCR beta chain is from a study of blood T cell repertoires in COVID-19. Turning to the study itself: There were acute and convalescent COVID-19 samples, and they came from the United States, Italy and Spain.

Profiling relied on immunoSEQ multiplex PCR, and the TCRdb table lists in-frame clones only, not all of them. The data contain some 200,000 clones, approximately 87% of them singletons. Sequencing was done on a sample of PBMCs or T cells enriched from blood (not recorded which). This sequence was found in a woman in her fifties or sixties in a cohort exposed to, infected with or recovered from COVID-19 (not recorded which).

The CDR3, as DNA: TGCGCCAGCAGCTTGCTCTCAGGGGCTGGCACTGAAGCTTTCTTT. This encodes CASSLLSGAGTEAFF. The chain recombines TRBV5-1 with TRBJ1-1, with D perhaps matching TRBD1 (6 bases). The CDR3 has 15 amino acids. Trimming took 1 base from V and 4 from J, leaving 14 bases between them. The germline gives CDR1 SGHRS, CDR2 YFSETQ.